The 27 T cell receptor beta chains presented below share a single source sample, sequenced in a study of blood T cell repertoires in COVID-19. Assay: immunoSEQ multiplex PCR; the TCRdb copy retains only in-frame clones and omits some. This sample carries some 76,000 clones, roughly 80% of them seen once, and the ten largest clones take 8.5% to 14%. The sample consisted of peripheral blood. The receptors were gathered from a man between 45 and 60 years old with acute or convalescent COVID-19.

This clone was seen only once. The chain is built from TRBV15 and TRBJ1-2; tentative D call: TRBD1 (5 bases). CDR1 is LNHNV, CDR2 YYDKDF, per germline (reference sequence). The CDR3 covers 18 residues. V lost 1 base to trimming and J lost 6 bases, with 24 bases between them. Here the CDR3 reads CATSRGGYQGPRLHGYTF. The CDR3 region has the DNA TGTGCCACCAGCAGAGGAGGTTACCAGGGCCCACGTCTCCATGGCTACACCTTC.

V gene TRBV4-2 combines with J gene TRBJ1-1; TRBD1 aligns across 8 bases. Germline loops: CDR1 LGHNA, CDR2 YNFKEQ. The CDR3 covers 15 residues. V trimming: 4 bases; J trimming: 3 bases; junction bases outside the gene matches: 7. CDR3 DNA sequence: TGTGCCAGCAGCCGAGCGGACAGGGATCACACTGAAGCTTTCTTT. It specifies CASSRADRDHTEAFF.

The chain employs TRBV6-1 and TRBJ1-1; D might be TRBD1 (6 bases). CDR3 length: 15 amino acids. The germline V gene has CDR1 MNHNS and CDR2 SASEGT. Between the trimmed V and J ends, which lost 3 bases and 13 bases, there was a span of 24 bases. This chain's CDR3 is CASSDLRGIGRRGFF. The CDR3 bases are TGTGCCAGCAGTGACCTGAGGGGGATAGGACGTCGGGGTTTCTTT.

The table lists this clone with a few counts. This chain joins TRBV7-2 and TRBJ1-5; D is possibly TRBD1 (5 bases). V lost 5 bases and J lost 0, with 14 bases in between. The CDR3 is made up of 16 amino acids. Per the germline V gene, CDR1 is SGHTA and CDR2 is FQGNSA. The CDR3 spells CASSREPGRSNQPQHF. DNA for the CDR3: TGTGCCAGCAGCCGGGAGCCAGGGCGTAGCAATCAGCCCCAGCATTTT.

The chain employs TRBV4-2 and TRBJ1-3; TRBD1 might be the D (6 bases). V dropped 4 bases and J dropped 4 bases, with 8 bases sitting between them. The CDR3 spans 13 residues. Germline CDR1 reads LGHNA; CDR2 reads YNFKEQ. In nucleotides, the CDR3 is TGTGCCAGCAGCCTTGACAGGGGAAACACCATATATTTT. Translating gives CASSLDRGNTIYF.

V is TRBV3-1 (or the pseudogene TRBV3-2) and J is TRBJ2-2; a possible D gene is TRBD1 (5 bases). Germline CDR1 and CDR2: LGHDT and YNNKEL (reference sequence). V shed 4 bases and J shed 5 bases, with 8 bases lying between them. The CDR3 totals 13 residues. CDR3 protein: CASSPSGTGELFF. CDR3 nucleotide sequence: TGTGCCAGCAGCCCCTCAGGGACCGGGGAGCTGTTTTTT.

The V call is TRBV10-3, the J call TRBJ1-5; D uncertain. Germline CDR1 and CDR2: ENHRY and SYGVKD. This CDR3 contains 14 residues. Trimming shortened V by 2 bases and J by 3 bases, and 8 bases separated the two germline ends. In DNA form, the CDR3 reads TGTGCCATCAGTGAGGCGGTTCACAATCAGCCCCAGCATTTT. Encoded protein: CAISEAVHNQPQHF.

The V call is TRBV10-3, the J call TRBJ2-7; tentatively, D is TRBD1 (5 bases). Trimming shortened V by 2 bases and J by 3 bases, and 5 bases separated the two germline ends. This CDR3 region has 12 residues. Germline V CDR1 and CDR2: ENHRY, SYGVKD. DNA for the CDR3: TGTGCCATCAGTGAGACAGGCTACGAGCAGTACTTC. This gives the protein CAISETGYEQYF.

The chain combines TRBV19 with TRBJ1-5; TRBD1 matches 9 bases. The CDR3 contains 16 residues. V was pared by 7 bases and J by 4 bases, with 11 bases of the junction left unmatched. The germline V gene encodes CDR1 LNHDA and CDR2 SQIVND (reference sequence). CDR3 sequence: CASTDSWTGANQPQHF. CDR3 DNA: TGTGCCAGTACCGATTCCTGGACAGGGGCAAATCAGCCCCAGCATTTT.

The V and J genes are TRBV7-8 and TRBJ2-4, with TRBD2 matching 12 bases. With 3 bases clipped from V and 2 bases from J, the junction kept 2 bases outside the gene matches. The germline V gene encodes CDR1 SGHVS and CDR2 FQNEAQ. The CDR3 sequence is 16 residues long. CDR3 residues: CASSLTSGSPKNIQYF. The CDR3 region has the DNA TGTGCCAGCAGCTTGACTAGCGGGAGTCCCAAAAACATTCAGTACTTC. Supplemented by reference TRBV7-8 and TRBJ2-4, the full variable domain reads GAGVSQSPRYKVAKRGQDVALRCDPISGHVSLFWYQQALGQGPEFLTYFQNEAQLDKSGLPSDRFFAERPEGSVSTLKIQRTQQEDSAVYLCASSLTSGSPKNIQYFGAGTRLSVL.

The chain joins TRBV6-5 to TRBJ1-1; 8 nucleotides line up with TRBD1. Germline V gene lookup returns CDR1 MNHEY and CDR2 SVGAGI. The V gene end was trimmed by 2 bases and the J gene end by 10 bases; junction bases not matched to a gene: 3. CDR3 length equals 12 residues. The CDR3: CASSYAQGAAFF. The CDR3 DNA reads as TGTGCCAGCAGTTACGCTCAGGGGGCAGCTTTCTTT.

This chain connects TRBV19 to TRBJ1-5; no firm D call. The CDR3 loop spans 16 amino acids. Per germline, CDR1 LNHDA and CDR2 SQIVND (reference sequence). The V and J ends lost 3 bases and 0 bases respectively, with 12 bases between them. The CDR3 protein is CASSMVPLSSNQPQHF. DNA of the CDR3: TGTGCCAGTAGTATGGTCCCTCTTAGTAGCAATCAGCCCCAGCATTTT.

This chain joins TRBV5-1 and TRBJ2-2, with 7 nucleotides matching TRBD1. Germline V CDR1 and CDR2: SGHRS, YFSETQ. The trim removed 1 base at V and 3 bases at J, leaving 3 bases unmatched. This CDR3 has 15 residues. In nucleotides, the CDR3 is TGCGCCAGCAGCTTGCAAGGGGGCTACACCGGGGAGCTGTTTTTT. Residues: CASSLQGGYTGELFF.

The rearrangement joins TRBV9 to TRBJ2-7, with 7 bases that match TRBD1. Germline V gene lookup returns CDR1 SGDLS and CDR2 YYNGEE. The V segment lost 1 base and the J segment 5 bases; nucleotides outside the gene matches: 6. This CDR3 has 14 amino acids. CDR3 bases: TGTGCCAGCAGCGTATTCGAGGGGGCGAACGAGCAGTACTTC. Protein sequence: CASSVFEGANEQYF.

The CDR3 sequence is CASSFRPGYGTEAFF. The CDR3 DNA follows: TGTGCCAGCAGCTTTAGACCCGGGTACGGCACCGAAGCTTTCTTT. The genes are TRBV5-6 and TRBJ1-1, with unresolved D. Germline loops: CDR1 SGHDT, CDR2 YYEEEE. This CDR3 has 15 residues. V was clipped by 2 bases and J by 8 bases, with 19 bases between them. Complete variable domain (other parts from reference TRBV5-6 and TRBJ1-1): DAGVTQSPTHLIKTRGQQVTLRCSPKSGHDTVSWYQQALGQGPQFIFQYYEEEERQRGNFPDRFSGHQFPNYSSELNVNALLLGDSALYLCASSFRPGYGTEAFFGQGTRLTVV.

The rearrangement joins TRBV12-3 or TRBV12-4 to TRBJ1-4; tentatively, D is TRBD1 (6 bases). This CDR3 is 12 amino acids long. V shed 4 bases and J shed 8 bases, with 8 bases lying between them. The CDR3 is CASSYRDEKLFF. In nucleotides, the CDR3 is TGTGCCAGCAGTTACAGGGACGAAAAACTGTTTTTT.

The CDR3: CASGQSGGRDTQYF. The CDR3 coding sequence is TGTGCTAGTGGCCAGAGTGGGGGCAGAGATACGCAGTATTTT. This chain joins TRBV12-5 and TRBJ2-3; D is possibly TRBD1 (6 bases). The CDR3 has 14 amino acids. CDR1 is LGHNT and CDR2 is FRNRAP in the germline V gene. Trimming removed 6 bases from V and 5 bases from J, with 15 bases in between.

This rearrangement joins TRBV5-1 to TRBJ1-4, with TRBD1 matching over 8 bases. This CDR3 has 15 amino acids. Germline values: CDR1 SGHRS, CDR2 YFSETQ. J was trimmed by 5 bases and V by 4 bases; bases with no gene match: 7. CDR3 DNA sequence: TGCGCCAGCAGCCCCCCGGGGGACAGGAATGAAAAACTGTTTTTT. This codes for CASSPPGDRNEKLFF.

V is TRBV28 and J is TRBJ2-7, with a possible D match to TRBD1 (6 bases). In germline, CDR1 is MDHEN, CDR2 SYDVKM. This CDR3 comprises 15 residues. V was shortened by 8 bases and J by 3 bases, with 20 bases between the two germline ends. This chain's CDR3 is CASSASQGFRYEQYF. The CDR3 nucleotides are TGTGCCAGCTCAGCCTCTCAGGGGTTCCGCTACGAGCAGTACTTC.

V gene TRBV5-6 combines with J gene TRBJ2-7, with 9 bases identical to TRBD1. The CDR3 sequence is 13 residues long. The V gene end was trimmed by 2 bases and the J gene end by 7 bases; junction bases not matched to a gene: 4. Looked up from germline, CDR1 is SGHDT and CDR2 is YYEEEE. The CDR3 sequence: CASSFDRGWEQYF. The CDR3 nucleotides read TGTGCCAGCAGCTTTGACAGGGGGTGGGAGCAGTACTTC.

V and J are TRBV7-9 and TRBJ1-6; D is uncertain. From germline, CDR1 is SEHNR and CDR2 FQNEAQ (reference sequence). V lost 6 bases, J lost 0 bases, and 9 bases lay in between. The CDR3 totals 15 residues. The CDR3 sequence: CASSPGSSYNSPLHF. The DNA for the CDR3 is TGTGCCAGCAGTCCAGGAAGCTCCTATAATTCACCCCTCCACTTT.

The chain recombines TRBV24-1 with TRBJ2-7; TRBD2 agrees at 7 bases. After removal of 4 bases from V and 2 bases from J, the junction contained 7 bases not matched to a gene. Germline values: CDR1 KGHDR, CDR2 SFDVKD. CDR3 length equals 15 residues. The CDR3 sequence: CATSDAGGGPYEQYF. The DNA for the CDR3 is TGTGCCACCAGTGACGCCGGGGGAGGGCCCTACGAGCAGTACTTC.

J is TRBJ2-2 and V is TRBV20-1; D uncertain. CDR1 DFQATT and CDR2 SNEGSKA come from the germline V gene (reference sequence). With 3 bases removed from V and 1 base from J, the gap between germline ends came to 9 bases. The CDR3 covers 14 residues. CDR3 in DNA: TGCAGTGCTAGTGAGACAAGGAACACCGGGGAGCTGTTTTTT. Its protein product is CSASETRNTGELFF.

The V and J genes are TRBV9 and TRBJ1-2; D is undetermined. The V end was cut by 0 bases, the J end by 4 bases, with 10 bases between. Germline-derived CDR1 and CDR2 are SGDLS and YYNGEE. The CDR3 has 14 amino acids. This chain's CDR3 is CASSVDSYGYGYTF. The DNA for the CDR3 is TGTGCCAGCAGCGTAGACAGTTATGGCTATGGCTACACCTTC. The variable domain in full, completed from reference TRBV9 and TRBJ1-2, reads DSGVTQTPKHLITATGQRVTLRCSPRSGDLSVYWYQQSLDQGLQFLIQYYNGEERAKGNILERFSAQQFPDLHSELNLSSLELGDSALYFCASSVDSYGYGYTFGSGTRLTVV.

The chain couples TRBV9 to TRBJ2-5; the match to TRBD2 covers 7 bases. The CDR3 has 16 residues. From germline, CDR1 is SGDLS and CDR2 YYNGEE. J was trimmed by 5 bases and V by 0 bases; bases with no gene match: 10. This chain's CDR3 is CASSVGLAEIRETQYF. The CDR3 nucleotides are TGTGCCAGCAGCGTAGGGCTAGCGGAGATCCGCGAGACCCAGTACTTC.

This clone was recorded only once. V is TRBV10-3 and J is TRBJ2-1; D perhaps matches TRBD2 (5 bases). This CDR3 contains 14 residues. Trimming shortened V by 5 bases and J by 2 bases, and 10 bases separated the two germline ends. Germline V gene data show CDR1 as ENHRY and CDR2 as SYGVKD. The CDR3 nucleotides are TGTGCCATCAGTTCACGGGATACCTACAATGAGCAGTTCTTC. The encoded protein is CAISSRDTYNEQFF.

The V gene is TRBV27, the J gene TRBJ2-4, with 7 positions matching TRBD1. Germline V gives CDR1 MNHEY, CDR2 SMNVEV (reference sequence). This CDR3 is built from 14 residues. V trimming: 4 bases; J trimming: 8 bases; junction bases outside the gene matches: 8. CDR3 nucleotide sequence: TGTGCCAGCAGTTCCTTGGACAGGTGGGACATTCAGTACTTC. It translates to CASSSLDRWDIQYF.